The entry that follows covers one T cell receptor (beta chain) sequence. Each CDR3 protein is one row after TCRdb ran MiXCR on the 5' RACE reads. The sample lists 45,000 or so distinct CDR3 sequences, around 6% occurring once. Trimming cost V 4 bases and J 1 base; bases outside gene matches: 7. Germline V gene data show CDR1 as SGHRS and CDR2 as YFSETQ. The CDR3 sequence is 15 residues long. This sample stems from a study of neurological immune-mediated disorders. The clonotype comes from a woman between 35 and 50 years old in good health. This chain connects TRBV5-1 to TRBJ1-1; TRBD1 aligns across 7 bases. The sample taken for sequencing was CD4+ T cells from blood. This CDR3 reads CASSRWTGENTEAFF. The DNA for the CDR3 is TGCGCCAGCAGCAGGTGGACAGGAGAGAACACTGAAGCTTTCTTT.